Given below is one TCR beta chain in context. Its antigen is unknown. This sample is part of a study of T cell responses to AZD1222 COVID-19 vaccine. Overall study findings and caveats: Sampling captured repertoires only after the peak T cell response. Nearly half of spike-specific TCRs reportedly go after variant regions that carry no mutations.

Whether given at about 4 or about 12 weeks, second doses were pooled. J lost 2 bases, V lost 5 bases, and 5 bases had no gene match. The germline V gene encodes CDR1 LGHDT and CDR2 YNNKEL (reference sequence). The CDR3 is 15 amino acids. TCRdb's copy holds only in-frame clones and misses some; the assay was immunoSEQ multiplex PCR. The table lists around 140,000 clones, over 80% of them singletons. The clonotype originates from an adult who received the AZD1222 COVID-19 vaccine. The chain employs TRBV3-1 (or the pseudogene TRBV3-2) and TRBJ2-7; 11 nucleotides match TRBD2. Here the sequenced sample was peripheral blood, taken 28 days after the second AZD1222 dose. CDR3 DNA: TGTGCCAGCAGCTACGGGACTAGCGGCCCCTACGAGCAGTACTTC. This codes for CASSYGTSGPYEQYF.